This TCR beta chain was identified during a study of vaccination and CD4 T cells after COVID-19 (dated by TCRdb to between 2021 and 2024). Study-wide context: The convalescent cohort included six males and four females, with two Hispanic individuals, seven Caucasians, two Asians and one multiracial person. Culture stimuli were overlapping spike peptide pools from SARS-CoV-2 and from the common cold coronaviruses HCoV-NL63, HCoV-OC43 and HCoV-229E. Post-vaccine blood samples were collected a median of about 72 days after the second vaccine dose, ranging from about 13 to 250 days. Control cultures received a CEFX viral epitope pool as the positive control, an HIV-1 Nef peptide pool as the negative control, or no peptide. Post-COVID blood samples were collected from convalescent patients a median of roughly 100 days after diagnosis, with a range of roughly 30 to 161 days. Memory CD4+ T cell crossreactivity between SARS-CoV-2 and common cold coronavirus spike proteins was assessed at the TCR clonotype level in an earlier paper using these donors. In ten to eleven COVID-19 convalescent patients and a few infection-naive healthy vaccine recipients, researchers compared the spike-specific CD4+ TCR repertoire from before mRNA vaccination with the repertoire from after. Two doses of either the Pfizer-BioNTech BNT162b2 vaccine (n=8) or the Moderna mRNA-1273 vaccine (n=2) were administered to participants. The research as a whole found: The study included relatively few convalescent patients and did not analyze early timepoints after natural infection. Of the vaccine-specific clones found in convalescent patients, nearly all (304 of 307) were mono-reactive for SARS-CoV-2 spike instead of being cross-reactive with common cold coronaviruses. Among convalescent patients, a median about 87% of the SARS-CoV-2-reactive clones seen after vaccination appeared only after vaccination, which suggests priming specific to the vaccine. An increase in the median number of SARS-CoV-2-reactive clonotypes from some 20 after infection to some 40 after vaccination was observed, but the change was not found to be significant.

Per the publication, the treatment or condition label means: approximately nine-day PBMC culture with coronavirus spike peptide pools or control peptides (ViraFEST assay). CD4+ T cells from unexposed donors were collected before the COVID-19 pandemic (2011-2018). The ViraFEST assay was used in the study, in which antigen-specific T cells were expanded with peptide pools and expanded clonotypes were subsequently identified by TCR sequencing. About 2 million PBMCs per well were cultured in IMDM with roughly 5% human AB serum and 8.5 to 10 IU/ml IL-2, plus 10 ug/ml peptide pools. On days 3 and 7, half of the culture medium was replaced with fresh IL-2-containing medium. After 10 days of culture, CD4+ T cells were isolated by negative selection using the EasySep CD4+ T cell isolation kit. As far as cell numbers permitted, CD4+ T cells from unexposed donors were tested for reactivity against SARS-CoV-2 S and N as well as four spike pools from common cold coronaviruses. PBMCs were separated from whole blood using Ficoll-Paque Plus gradient centrifugation and then either used fresh or cryopreserved at -140C. Each culture condition was generally run in triplicate wells. The leukapheresis product used for the unexposed donors was purchased from a commercial source.

From the germline V gene, CDR1 is MNHEY and CDR2 is SVGEGT. From cysteine to phenylalanine, the CDR3 is 16 amino acids long. This entry keeps only the CDR3 DNA: 48 bases, framed from base 1. V has 4 bases trimmed and J has 3 bases trimmed; junction bases matching no gene number 4. In the case of this clonotype: Its antigen remains unidentified. No qualities accompany the bases; no much larger clone lies one base away.

Receptors were amplified or captured by PCR. At the Johns Hopkins FTIC core, DNA from the cultured CD4+ T cells underwent TCR sequencing with the Oncomine TCR Beta short-read assay. The QIAamp micro DNA kit was used to extract genomic DNA from the cultured CD4+ T cells. The Oncomine TCR Beta libraries from cultured CD4+ T cells were pooled using unique dual indexes and then sequenced on an Illumina iSeq 100. The original methods were these. Non-productive sequences were filtered out, and CDR3s that did not start with C, did not end with F or W, or were shorter than 7 amino acids were discarded. Antigen-specific clonotypes were identified using the MANAFEST web application through comparison of peptide-stimulated wells with reference and other culture wells. To be called positive, a clone needed an FDR below 0.05, an odds ratio above 5, and a productive frequency above 0.1% in at least two of three replicate wells. Cross-reactive clonotypes were defined as significantly expanded in both SARS-CoV-2 spike wells and at least one common cold coronavirus spike condition. Similarity between CDR3 sequences was evaluated in R version 3.6.1 using Levenshtein distances (stringdist) and unrooted phylogenetic trees (ape). TCRdb passed the public sequencing reads through fastp at Q25 and MiXCR, retaining productive beta sequences. Identical CDR3 proteins give one entry, which carries the most common genes and DNA. The V and J calls shown here were made by TCRdb, not taken from the authors' results. The sample table records 8,000 to 10,000 distinct CDR3 sequences; 25% to 35% of these occur just once. The ten largest make up 25% of the sample.

Recombination linked TRBV6-2 or TRBV6-3 to TRBJ2-4; the central 12 bases match TRBD2. Sequencing was performed on CD4+ T cells from blood, cultured in vitro. The clonotype comes from a human donor in good health. CDR3 region: CASSFRLAGVKNIQYF. The nucleotides are TGTGCCAGCAGTTTCAGACTAGCGGGAGTCAAAAACATTCAGTACTTC.